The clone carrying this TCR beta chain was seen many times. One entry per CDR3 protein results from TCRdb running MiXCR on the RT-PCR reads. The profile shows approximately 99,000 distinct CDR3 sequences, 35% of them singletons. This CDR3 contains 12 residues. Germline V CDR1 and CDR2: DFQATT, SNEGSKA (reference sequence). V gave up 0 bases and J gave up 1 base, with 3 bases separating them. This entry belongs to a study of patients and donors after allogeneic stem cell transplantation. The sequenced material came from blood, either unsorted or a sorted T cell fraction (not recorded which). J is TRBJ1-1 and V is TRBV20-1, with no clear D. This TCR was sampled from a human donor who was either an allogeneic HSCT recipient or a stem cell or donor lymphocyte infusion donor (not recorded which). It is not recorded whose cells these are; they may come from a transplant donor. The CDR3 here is CSAREGNTEAFF. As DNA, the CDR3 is TGCAGTGCTAGAGAGGGGAACACTGAAGCTTTCTTT.